The 16 T cell receptor beta chains given below trace back to one sample, sequenced in a study of cytomegalovirus exposure and HLA in healthy donors. Clones were read by immunoSEQ multiplex PCR, and TCRdb kept only the in-frame ones, dropping some. The sample has 260,000 or so clones, around 89% seen once. Sample: PBMCs. Receptors originate from a woman between 18 and 29 years old in good health and CMV-seronegative.

The rearrangement links TRBV6-5 to TRBJ1-2; D unclear. Germline V CDR1 and CDR2: MNHEY, SVGAGI. The CDR3 is made up of 15 amino acids. Trimming pared 6 bases from V and 1 base from J, leaving 15 bases between. The CDR3 sequence: CASRLSLGSNYGYTF. In nucleotides, the CDR3 is TGTGCCAGCAGGCTTTCCCTTGGGAGTAACTATGGCTACACCTTC.

The rearrangement uses TRBV6-5 and TRBJ2-1; 7 bases agree with TRBD2. Germline trimming cut 8 bases from V and 5 bases from J; bases unmatched to any gene: 6. CDR1 MNHEY and CDR2 SVGAGI come from the germline V gene. The CDR3 contains 13 residues. The CDR3: CASRREWDNEQFF. The CDR3 nucleotides are TGTGCCAGCCGGCGGGAGTGGGACAATGAGCAGTTCTTC.

The CDR3 DNA reads TGTGCTAGTGGTTCGTACAGGGAGCAGTTCTTC. Protein: CASGSYREQFF. The chain is built from TRBV12-5 and TRBJ2-1; maybe TRBD1 (5 bases). The CDR3 has 11 amino acids. V gave up 4 bases and J gave up 10 bases, with 8 bases separating them. Looked up from germline, CDR1 is LGHNT and CDR2 is FRNRAP. Drawing the rest from reference TRBV12-5 and TRBJ2-1, the complete variable domain is DARVTQTPRHKVTEMGQEVTMRCQPILGHNTVFWYRQTMMQGLELLAYFRNRAPLDDSGMPKDRFSAEMPDATLATLKIQPSEPRDSAVYFCASGSYREQFFGPGTRLTVL.

The chain employs TRBV30 and TRBJ2-3; a weak D match, TRBD1 (5 bases). V lost 1 base to trimming and J lost 8 bases, with 19 bases between them. The CDR3 contains 15 residues. Germline V CDR1 and CDR2: GTSNPN, SVGIG (reference sequence). CDR3 in amino acids: CAWSGGPTRPGTQYF. The CDR3 nucleotides are TGTGCCTGGAGTGGGGGCCCAACCCGTCCCGGTACGCAGTATTTT.

The chain recombines TRBV28 with TRBJ2-3; a possible D gene is TRBD2 (5 bases). CDR1 is MDHEN and CDR2 is SYDVKM in the germline V gene. V gave up 3 bases and J gave up 0 bases, with 13 bases separating them. The CDR3 loop spans 16 amino acids. CDR3 DNA: TGTGCCAGCAGTTTCCCCCGAGCGGATAGCACAGATACGCAGTATTTT. Its translation: CASSFPRADSTDTQYF.

V gene TRBV5-1 combines with J gene TRBJ1-1, with D possibly being TRBD1 (6 bases). This CDR3 spans 14 amino acids. Trimming removed 5 bases at V and 7 bases at J, with 18 bases between. Germline loops: CDR1 SGHRS, CDR2 YFSETQ. The CDR3 coding sequence is TGCGCCAGCAGACGACAGGCGGGGGCAGTTGAAGCTTTCTTT. This sequence encodes CASRRQAGAVEAFF.

This clone was observed a few times. The gene calls are TRBV28 and TRBJ1-5; D unresolved. The V and J ends lost 4 bases and 7 bases respectively, with 8 bases between them. The CDR3 runs 12 residues. Per germline, CDR1 MDHEN and CDR2 SYDVKM. The CDR3 is CASSYRRQPQHF. DNA for the CDR3: TGTGCCAGCAGTTATAGGAGGCAGCCCCAGCATTTT.

V usage is TRBV28 and J usage is TRBJ1-2, with a possible D match to TRBD1 (5 bases). Germline lookup yields CDR1 MDHEN and CDR2 SYDVKM. Trimming removed 6 bases from V and 4 bases from J, with 15 bases in between. This CDR3 has 14 residues. The CDR3 DNA follows: TGTGCCAGCAGGATTTCGACAGTTGCCTATGGCTACACCTTC. This sequence encodes CASRISTVAYGYTF.

The J gene is TRBJ2-7, the V gene TRBV7-6, with 8 bases fitting TRBD2. The CDR3 sequence is 13 residues long. J lost 6 bases, V lost 5 bases, and 6 bases had no gene match. Germline V lookup: CDR1 SGHVS, CDR2 FNYEAQ. The CDR3 nucleotides read TGTGCCAGCAGCCCCTTTCGGGAGGGCGAGCAGTACTTC. It yields the protein CASSPFREGEQYF.

The rearrangement uses TRBV30 and TRBJ2-2, with D perhaps matching TRBD1 (5 bases). Trimming took 1 base from V and 4 from J, leaving 7 bases between them. Germline V gene sequence: CDR1 GTSNPN, CDR2 SVGIG (reference sequence). The CDR3 is 13 residues long. The CDR3 protein is CAWSARVTGELFF. In nucleotides, the CDR3 is TGTGCCTGGAGTGCCAGGGTCACCGGGGAGCTGTTTTTT.

V usage is TRBV29-1 and J usage is TRBJ2-2; possible D gene TRBD2, 6 bases. The CDR3 contains 12 residues. CDR1 is SQVTM, CDR2 ANQGSEA, per germline. V gave up 6 bases and J gave up 5 bases, with 10 bases separating them. Here the CDR3 reads CSVGRGTGELFF. DNA for the CDR3: TGCAGCGTCGGACGGGGGACCGGGGAGCTGTTTTTT.

V and J are TRBV6-1 and TRBJ2-6; no firm D call. With 3 bases removed from V and 0 bases from J, the gap between germline ends came to 9 bases. This CDR3 spans 16 amino acids. Germline V gene sequence: CDR1 MNHNS, CDR2 SASEGT. Here the CDR3 DNA reads TGTGCCAGCAGTGATTCGGTTTCCTCTGGGGCCAACGTCCTGACTTTC. Amino acids: CASSDSVSSGANVLTF.

The gene calls are TRBV7-8 and TRBJ2-2, with a possible D match to TRBD2 (6 bases). Trimming stripped 3 bases from V and 2 bases from J, with 16 bases between. The CDR3 is 17 amino acids. The V gene's germline CDR1 is SGHVS and CDR2 FQNEAQ. DNA for the CDR3: TGTGCCAGCAGCTTCCCTCGGCGCGGGATAAACACCGGGGAGCTGTTTTTT. Encoded protein: CASSFPRRGINTGELFF.

This clone was recorded only once. The chain has TRBV28 and TRBJ1-5; TRBD1 matches 10 bases. The CDR3 totals 15 residues. Looked up from germline, CDR1 is MDHEN and CDR2 is SYDVKM. With 6 bases clipped from V and 3 bases from J, the junction kept 5 bases outside the gene matches. The CDR3 DNA is TGTGCCAGCAGACCCGACAGGGGGCACAATCAGCCCCAGCATTTT. Protein sequence: CASRPDRGHNQPQHF.

The DNA of the CDR3 is TGTGCCAGCAGTCACGGGACAGGAAGACGAGAGACCCAGTACTTC. Its translation is CASSHGTGRRETQYF. The chain employs TRBV27 and TRBJ2-5; 8 nucleotides agree with TRBD1. The trim removed 5 bases at V and 4 bases at J, leaving 9 bases unmatched. There are 15 residues in the CDR3. The germline CDR1 and CDR2 sequences are MNHEY and SMNVEV (reference sequence).

The chain's CDR3 is CASSETGEVEQYF. CDR3 bases: TGTGCCAGCAGTGAAACTGGGGAGGTCGAGCAGTACTTC. The V gene is TRBV6-1, the J gene TRBJ2-7; a possible D gene is TRBD2 (6 bases). Germline CDR1 reads MNHNS; CDR2 reads SASEGT. The CDR3 contains 13 residues. V gave up 2 bases and J gave up 6 bases, with 11 bases separating them.